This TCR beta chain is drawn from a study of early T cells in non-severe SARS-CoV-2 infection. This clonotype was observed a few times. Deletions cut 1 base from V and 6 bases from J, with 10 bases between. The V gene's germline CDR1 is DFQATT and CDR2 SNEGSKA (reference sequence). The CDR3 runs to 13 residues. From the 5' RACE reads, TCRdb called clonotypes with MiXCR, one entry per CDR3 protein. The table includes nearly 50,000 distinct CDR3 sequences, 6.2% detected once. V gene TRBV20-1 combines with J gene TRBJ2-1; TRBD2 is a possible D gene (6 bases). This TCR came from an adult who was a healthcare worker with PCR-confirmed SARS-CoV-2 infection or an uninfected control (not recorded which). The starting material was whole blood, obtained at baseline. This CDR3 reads CSARGETSNEQFF. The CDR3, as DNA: TGCAGTGCTAGAGGGGAGACTAGCAATGAGCAGTTCTTC.